These 20 T cell receptor beta chains were sequenced from one sample in a study of beta chain features in type 1 diabetes. Sequencing targeted expressed TCRB transcripts, as all isolated RNA had been reverse transcribed. The repertoire was sequenced with immunoSEQ multiplex PCR; TCRdb's copy has only in-frame clones and lacks some. The data contain around 250,000 clones, over 20% of them singletons. These receptors' targets are unknown. General observations from the study: When Type 1 diabetes patients were examined, their TCRB CDR3s proved moderately but significantly shorter in all four CD4+ subsets.

Sequencing was carried out using naive CD4+ T cells from blood. These receptors were taken from a woman in her forties with type 1 diabetes.

The rearrangement uses TRBV15 and TRBJ2-5, with a weak D call TRBD2 (6 bases). Per the germline V gene, CDR1 is LNHNV and CDR2 is YYDKDF (reference sequence). This CDR3 comprises 17 residues. V was shortened by 0 bases and J by 7 bases, with 21 bases between the two germline ends. The CDR3 coding sequence is TGTGCCACCAGCAGAGATGACCTCGGAGGGATCCCAGGGACCCAGTACTTC. It codes for CATSRDDLGGIPGTQYF.

This chain joins TRBV15 and TRBJ2-3; D not certain. This CDR3 is built from 16 residues. V lost 3 bases and J 0 bases, leaving 13 bases between the germline ends. Germline CDR1 LNHNV, CDR2 YYDKDF (reference sequence). Here the CDR3 reads CATSRLQPGSTDTQYF. The DNA of the CDR3 is TGTGCCACCAGCAGGTTACAGCCTGGGAGCACAGATACGCAGTATTTT.

V and J are TRBV4-3 and TRBJ1-2; 12 bases align to TRBD1. The length of the CDR3 is 14 residues. The V and J ends lost 4 bases and 6 bases, in that order; junction bases with no gene match: 3. In germline, CDR1 is LGHNA, CDR2 YSLEER. The CDR3 DNA reads as TGCGCCAGCAGCCGGGGACAGGGGGCAAATGGCTACACCTTC. This encodes CASSRGQGANGYTF.

V gene TRBV7-3 combines with J gene TRBJ2-1; TRBD2 matches at 9 bases. The germline gives CDR1 SGHTA, CDR2 FQGTGA. The trim removed 5 bases at V and 6 bases at J, leaving 8 bases unmatched. This CDR3 spans 15 amino acids. CDR3 sequence reads: CASSPGGRAANEQFF. CDR3 nucleotide sequence: TGTGCCAGCAGCCCGGGCGGGAGGGCCGCCAATGAGCAGTTCTTC.

This clone turned up a few times. The junction differs from germline at one of its ends, possibly a read error. The chain uses TRBV10-3 and TRBJ2-1, with D unclear. Germline values: CDR1 ENHRY, CDR2 SYGVKD. The CDR3 contains 12 residues. CDR3 coding DNA: TGTGCCTTCAGTGCGGCGGCGGATGAGCAGTTCTTC. Its protein is CAFSAAADEQFF.

The gene calls are TRBV11-2 and TRBJ2-3, with D possibly TRBD1 on 6 matching bases. Germline V lookup: CDR1 SGHAT, CDR2 FQNNGV. Trimming took 5 bases from V and 2 from J, leaving 11 bases between them. CDR3 length equals 14 residues. For the CDR3, the DNA is TGTGCCAGCAGCATGGGACATACCACAGATACGCAGTATTTT. Translating it yields CASSMGHTTDTQYF.

This clone was counted a few times. The rearrangement joins TRBV29-1 to TRBJ2-1; D is perhaps TRBD1 (6 bases). The CDR3 totals 15 residues. The V gene's germline CDR1 is SQVTM and CDR2 ANQGSEA. Trimming took off 6 bases at V and 0 bases at J, with 15 bases between the two ends. Written as DNA, the CDR3 is TGCAGCGTCGGTTCCGACAGGCACTCCTACAATGAGCAGTTCTTC. Protein sequence: CSVGSDRHSYNEQFF.

This clone was seen only a few times. V and J are TRBV18 and TRBJ2-3; D is unresolved. CDR3 length: 15 residues. CDR1 KGHSH and CDR2 LQKENI come from the germline V gene. The V gene lost 0 bases and the J gene lost 2 bases, with 9 bases spanning the gap. This chain's CDR3 is CASSPPAVLTDTQYF. In nucleotides, the CDR3 is TGTGCCAGCTCACCACCCGCAGTGCTCACAGATACGCAGTATTTT.

Notes on this clone: The sample has other DNA sequences that encode this CDR3 too. The V and J genes are TRBV9 and TRBJ1-2; D uncertain. CDR3 length equals 13 residues. CDR1 is SGDLS, CDR2 YYNGEE, per germline. The V gene lost 0 bases and the J gene lost 2 bases, with 5 bases spanning the gap. The CDR3 sequence: CASSVDRNYGYTF. The CDR3 DNA reads as TGTGCCAGCAGCGTAGATCGGAACTATGGCTACACCTTC.

This clone was observed a handful of times. The chain is built from TRBV19 and TRBJ1-5; D is undetermined. This CDR3 region has 14 residues. The germline V gene encodes CDR1 LNHDA and CDR2 SQIVND (reference sequence). Trimming took off 7 bases at V and 7 bases at J, with 17 bases between the two ends. CDR3: CASTGERIGQPQHF. The DNA of the CDR3 is TGTGCCAGTACCGGTGAAAGGATCGGGCAGCCCCAGCATTTT.

CDR3 region: CASSLGVETQYF. CDR3 DNA: TGTGCCAGCTCACTAGGGGTGGAGACCCAGTACTTC. This rearrangement joins TRBV18 to TRBJ2-5, with a tentative D call TRBD1 (5 bases). Deletions cut 4 bases from V and 5 bases from J, with 8 bases between. This CDR3 contains 12 residues. The germline CDR1 and CDR2 sequences are KGHSH and LQKENI.

V is TRBV4-1 and J is TRBJ1-2; D ambiguous. Trimming took 2 bases from V and 0 from J, leaving 4 bases between them. The CDR3 is made up of 13 amino acids. CDR1 MGHRA and CDR2 YSYEKL come from the germline V gene. The CDR3 loop reads CASSQQSNYGYTF. The CDR3 coding sequence is TGCGCCAGCAGCCAACAATCTAACTATGGCTACACCTTC.

This chain connects TRBV27 to TRBJ2-2; weak D call: TRBD2 (6 bases). The CDR3 has 15 residues. V dropped 5 bases and J dropped 4 bases, with 14 bases sitting between them. The germline V gene encodes CDR1 MNHEY and CDR2 SMNVEV (reference sequence). The CDR3 sequence is CASSVGGMGTGELFF. As DNA, the CDR3 is TGTGCCAGCAGTGTTGGGGGGATGGGCACCGGGGAGCTGTTTTTT.

The chain couples TRBV5-6 to TRBJ2-1; 16 bases agree with TRBD2. CDR1 SGHDT and CDR2 YYEEEE come from the germline V gene. The junction had 9 bases not matched to a gene; V was cut back by 4 bases and J by 2 bases. The CDR3 totals 19 residues. CDR3 protein: CASSTGLAGGPSAYNEQFF. As DNA, the CDR3 is TGTGCCAGCAGCACGGGACTAGCGGGAGGGCCTAGTGCCTACAATGAGCAGTTCTTC.

The chain couples TRBV27 to TRBJ1-2; 7 bases map to TRBD1. This CDR3 is 14 amino acids long. Unmatched junction bases numbered 6, after V lost 4 bases and J lost 4 bases. Germline-derived CDR1 and CDR2 are MNHEY and SMNVEV (reference sequence). The CDR3 nucleotides read TGTGCCAGCAGTTCAACAGGGGTCGGCTATGGCTACACCTTC. Its protein is CASSSTGVGYGYTF.

The rearrangement links TRBV5-4 to TRBJ2-1, with TRBD2 matching 13 bases. CDR1 and CDR2 (germline): SGHNT, YYREEE (reference sequence). V lost 3 bases, J lost 5 bases, and 2 bases stayed unmatched. The CDR3 is 15 amino acids. The CDR3 DNA reads TGTGCCAGCAGCTCGGGGACTAGCGGGAACAATGAGCAGTTCTTC. Residues: CASSSGTSGNNEQFF. Supplemented by reference TRBV5-4 and TRBJ2-1, the full variable domain reads ETGVTQSPTHLIKTRGQQVTLRCSSQSGHNTVSWYQQALGQGPQFIFQYYREEENGRGNFPPRFSGLQFPNYSSELNVNALELDDSALYLCASSSGTSGNNEQFFGPGTRLTVL.

This clone was found a few times. The V gene is TRBV30, the J gene TRBJ1-1, with D possibly being TRBD1 (5 bases). This CDR3 has 12 residues. Deletions cut 3 bases from V and 5 bases from J, with 10 bases between. Germline V gene lookup returns CDR1 GTSNPN and CDR2 SVGIG (reference sequence). The CDR3 coding sequence is TGTGCCTGGAGCTGGGGGGGAACTGAAGCTTTCTTT. It is translated as CAWSWGGTEAFF.

The sample holds a few counts of this clone. V gene TRBV28 combines with J gene TRBJ1-2, with D unclear. Per germline, CDR1 MDHEN and CDR2 SYDVKM. CDR3 length: 14 amino acids. Trimming removed 11 bases from V and 6 bases from J, with 22 bases in between. The CDR3 reads CASTGSSYPDGYTF. The CDR3 DNA reads TGTGCCTCCACCGGGTCGTCTTACCCGGATGGCTACACCTTC.

The chain is built from TRBV30 and TRBJ1-2, with a possible D match to TRBD1 (6 bases). The germline V gene encodes CDR1 GTSNPN and CDR2 SVGIG (reference sequence). V lost 5 bases and J 4 bases, leaving 14 bases between the germline ends. CDR3 length: 13 amino acids. The CDR3 region is CAWAGGPGYGYTF. As DNA, the CDR3 is TGTGCCTGGGCGGGGGGGCCCGGCTATGGCTACACCTTC. The full variable domain, completed using reference TRBV30 and TRBJ1-2, is SQTIHQWPATLVQPVGSPLSLECTVEGTSNPNLYWYRQAAGRGLQLLFYSVGIGQISSEVPQNLSASRPQDRQFILSSKKLLLSDSGFYLCAWAGGPGYGYTFGSGTRLTVV.

The CDR3 is CASSPPGGYGYTF. The CDR3 nucleotides read TGTGCCAGCTCACCACCGGGAGGCTATGGCTACACCTTC. The rearrangement uses TRBV18 and TRBJ1-2, with D hard to call. V lost 0 bases, J lost 4 bases, and 6 bases lay in between. The CDR3 is 13 amino acids. The germline V gene encodes CDR1 KGHSH and CDR2 LQKENI.